Below, 14 T cell receptor beta chains from the same sample are listed, as sequenced in a study of blood T cell repertoires in COVID-19 (dated by TCRdb to between 2020 and 2021). The library came from the immunoSEQ multiplex PCR assay. TCRdb mirrors the immuneACCESS table, restricted to in-frame sequences. Some clones are absent from its copies; in checked studies, under half trace to an unresolved V gene, and the reason for the others is unknown. This sample is represented by fewer than 350,000 clones; around nine tenths of them were singletons. Over 6% of the sample is taken by the ten largest. The sample taken for sequencing was PBMCs or T cells enriched from blood (not recorded which). These receptors originate from a woman aged 40 to 50 who had recovered from COVID-19.

This chain uses TRBV20-1 with TRBJ1-4, with D maybe TRBD1 (5 bases). V was shortened by 3 bases and J by 6 bases, with 11 bases between the two germline ends. The CDR3 consists of 13 residues. Germline CDR1 and CDR2: DFQATT and SNEGSKA (reference sequence). The CDR3: CSASYGGDEKLFF. The CDR3 nucleotides read TGCAGTGCTAGTTACGGGGGGGATGAAAAACTGTTTTTT.

The table lists this clone with a count of one. CDR3: CASSEVTGSTEAFF. As DNA, the CDR3 is TGCGCCAGCAGTGAGGTGACAGGGTCCACTGAAGCTTTCTTT. This chain connects TRBV10-2 to TRBJ1-1; TRBD1 aligns across 7 bases. The trim removed 2 bases at V and 4 bases at J, leaving 4 bases unmatched. CDR3 length: 14 amino acids. Germline CDR1 and CDR2: WSHSY and SAAADI.

The V call is TRBV6-4, the J call TRBJ2-3; D is possibly TRBD1 (5 bases). Deletions cut 2 bases from V and 4 bases from J, with 7 bases between. The CDR3 contains 13 residues. The germline V gene encodes CDR1 MRHNA and CDR2 SNTAGT. For the CDR3, the DNA is TGTGCCAGCAGTGACGGACACGCAGATACGCAGTATTTT. Translating gives CASSDGHADTQYF.

The chain employs TRBV21-1 and TRBJ2-3; TRBD2 reflects the table's D call only, with no check against the DNA. TRBV21-1 has pseudogene status. CDR3 length: 14 residues. The CDR3 sequence is CASSKGTFTLTQYF. Here the CDR3 DNA reads TGTGCCAGCAGCAAAGGTACTTTCACCCTTACGCAGTATTTT.

The chain has TRBV6-5 and TRBJ1-3, with D possibly being TRBD1 (6 bases). V lost 6 bases and J 0 bases, leaving 12 bases between the germline ends. CDR3 length: 15 residues. Germline V gives CDR1 MNHEY, CDR2 SVGAGI. In DNA form, the CDR3 reads TGTGCCAGCAGCTCACAGGGTTTCTCTGGAAACACCATATATTTT. It is translated as CASSSQGFSGNTIYF.

The table lists this clone with a count of one. The chain has TRBV19 and TRBJ2-5, with 14 bases aligning to TRBD2. Germline-derived CDR1 and CDR2 are LNHDA and SQIVND (reference sequence). V was clipped by 4 bases and J by 2 bases; unmatched bases: 3. The CDR3 covers 16 residues. This CDR3 reads CASSNRLAGGQETQYF. CDR3 nucleotides: TGTGCCAGTAGTAACAGACTAGCGGGAGGGCAAGAGACCCAGTACTTC. The entire variable domain, with the rest obtained from reference TRBV19 and TRBJ2-5, is as follows: DGGITQSPKYLFRKEGQNVTLSCEQNLNHDAMYWYRQDPGQGLRLIYYSQIVNDFQKGDIAEGYSVSREKKESFPLTVTSAQKNPTAFYLCASSNRLAGGQETQYFGPGTRLLVL.

V and J are TRBV7-9 and TRBJ2-7, with a weak D call TRBD1 (5 bases). CDR3 size: 13 residues. The V gene lost 1 base and the J gene lost 3 bases, with 7 bases spanning the gap. The germline V gene encodes CDR1 SEHNR and CDR2 FQNEAQ (reference sequence). Here the CDR3 reads CASSLGRVYEQYF. For the CDR3, the DNA is TGTGCCAGCAGCTTAGGCAGGGTCTACGAGCAGTACTTC.

This clone was seen just once. The chain joins TRBV27 to TRBJ2-5; TRBD2 matches at 7 bases. This CDR3 spans 14 amino acids. Germline V lookup: CDR1 MNHEY, CDR2 SMNVEV (reference sequence). Trimming took 0 bases from V and 5 from J; bases not matched to a gene: 3. The CDR3 coding sequence is TGTGCCAGCAGTTTATCTCGGGGAGGGGAGACCCAGTACTTC. Protein product: CASSLSRGGETQYF.

The CDR3 here is CASTSDRFATNEKLFF. Here the CDR3 DNA reads TGTGCCAGCACCAGCGACAGGTTTGCAACTAATGAAAAACTGTTTTTT. This chain joins TRBV2 and TRBJ1-4; weak D call: TRBD1 (6 bases). CDR3 length equals 16 residues. V was clipped by 7 bases and J by 0 bases, with 15 bases between them. Germline CDR1 is SNHLY and CDR2 is FYNNEI.

Written as DNA, the CDR3 is TGTGCCACCAGTTCCGGGGGATCCTACGAGCAGTACTTC. Its protein product is CATSSGGSYEQYF. The chain recombines TRBV24-1 with TRBJ2-7; perhaps TRBD2 as D (6 bases). The CDR3 runs to 13 residues. From germline, CDR1 is KGHDR and CDR2 SFDVKD. Trimming left V 6 bases short and J 1 base short, with 9 bases between.

This clone was counted once. This chain links TRBV7-8 with TRBJ2-1, with D unclear. CDR1 and CDR2 (germline): SGHVS, FQNEAQ. The CDR3 has 14 residues. V was pared by 3 bases and J by 0 bases, with 6 bases between. The CDR3 nucleotides are TGTGCCAGCAGCTTTTCCAGCTCCTACAATGAGCAGTTCTTC. Translation: CASSFSSSYNEQFF.

This clone has only a few counts. This chain connects TRBV7-9 to TRBJ1-1; the match to TRBD1 covers 8 bases. V shed 3 bases and J 5 bases; nucleotides not matched to a gene: 5. This CDR3 is 14 amino acids long. Germline V gene lookup returns CDR1 SEHNR and CDR2 FQNEAQ (reference sequence). CDR3 protein: CASSFGQGRTEAFF. For the CDR3, the DNA is TGTGCCAGCAGCTTTGGACAGGGACGAACTGAAGCTTTCTTT.

The chain uses TRBV6-2 or TRBV6-3 and TRBJ2-1, with D perhaps matching TRBD2 (5 bases). This CDR3 comprises 13 residues. V lost 0 bases to trimming and J lost 9 bases, with 9 bases between them. CDR1 and CDR2 (germline): MNHEY, SVGEGT. The CDR3 DNA sequence: TGTGCCAGCAGTTACTCGAGAGCGGCTGAGCAGTTCTTC. As protein: CASSYSRAAEQFF.

The table lists this clone with a count of one. The chain joins TRBV7-9 to TRBJ2-1; 7 positions match TRBD2. Germline V lookup: CDR1 SEHNR, CDR2 FQNEAQ (reference sequence). The CDR3 is made up of 14 amino acids. V dropped 5 bases and J dropped 8; count of bases not matched to a gene: 9. The CDR3, as DNA: TGTGCCAGCAGCCTAGGACTAGTGGGTGATGAGCAGTTCTTC. Protein product: CASSLGLVGDEQFF.